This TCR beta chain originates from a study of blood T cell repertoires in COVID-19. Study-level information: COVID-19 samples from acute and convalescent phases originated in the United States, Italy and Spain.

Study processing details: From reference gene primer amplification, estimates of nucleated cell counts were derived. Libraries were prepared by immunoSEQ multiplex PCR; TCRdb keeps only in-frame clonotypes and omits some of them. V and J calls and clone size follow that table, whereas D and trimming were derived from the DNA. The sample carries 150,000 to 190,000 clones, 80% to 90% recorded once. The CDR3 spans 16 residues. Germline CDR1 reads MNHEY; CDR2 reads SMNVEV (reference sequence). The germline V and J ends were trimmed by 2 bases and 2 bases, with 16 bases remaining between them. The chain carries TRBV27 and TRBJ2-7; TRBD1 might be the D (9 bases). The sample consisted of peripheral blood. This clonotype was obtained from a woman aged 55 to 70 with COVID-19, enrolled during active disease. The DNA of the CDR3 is TGTGCCAGCAGTTTACGGGGGGGACAGGGACCCTACGAGCAGTACTTC. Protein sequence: CASSLRGGQGPYEQYF.